This is a list of T cell receptor beta chains from one sample in a study of shared clonotypes between healthy human individuals. Sequenced by immunoSEQ multiplex PCR; TCRdb stores in-frame clones only, minus some. Of 1.5 million to 2.5 million clones listed, less than 95% were seen once; the top ten hold roughly 1.2%. Sequencing was performed on naive CD8+ T cells sorted from blood. The receptors stem from a man aged 18 to 30 in good health. Each CDR3 is given without its conserved first and last residue.

V gene	J gene	CDR3 protein
TRBV12-5	TRBJ2-2	ASGWRQEGTGELF
TRBV5-5	TRBJ1-5	ASSWTADQPQH
TRBV5-1	TRBJ2-7	ASSLAGIGLIDEQY
TRBV20-1	TRBJ2-1	SALSNEQF
TRBV6-1	TRBJ1-2	ASTRLGSNYGYT
TRBV30	TRBJ1-2	AWFPWEGANNGYT
TRBV5-4	TRBJ2-3	ASSPRAGGTDTQY
TRBV4-3	TRBJ2-2	ASSQVPGGAGGELF
TRBV6-5	TRBJ1-1	ASSYSGRPNTEAF
TRBV30	TRBJ2-1	AWSVLRPPAYNEQF
TRBV27	TRBJ1-4	ASSLLLGQGAEKLF
TRBV7-8	TRBJ2-2	ASSLVSRFSGELF
TRBV11-2	TRBJ2-1	ASSSTGSEGNEQF
TRBV2	TRBJ1-5	ASSAAGFEPQH
TRBV4-3	TRBJ2-6	ASSRTGTGISGANVLT
TRBV7-8	TRBJ2-5	ASSAGLAEETQY
TRBV7-9	TRBJ1-1	ASSQRDLNTEAF
TRBV13	TRBJ2-1	ASSDTLTGGNEQF
TRBV9	TRBJ1-3	ASSVEDSGNTIY
TRBV5-6	TRBJ1-5	ASSLAGAGDQPQH
TRBV11-2	TRBJ2-5	ASSLDPRAEETQY
TRBV7-9	TRBJ2-7	ASSLVGTLNYEQY
TRBV6-5	TRBJ1-1	ASSLQGSLNTEAF
TRBV7-6	TRBJ1-2	ASSPNPGGGYT
TRBV27	TRBJ2-7	ASSLYRTAIPYEQY
TRBV7-9	TRBJ2-1	ASSSYEGSSYNEQF
TRBV19	TRBJ1-1	ASSIDVNTEAF
TRBV6-1	TRBJ1-4	ASRTGGRSEKLF
TRBV2	TRBJ1-5	ASSAGQGYQPQH
TRBV5-1	TRBJ1-1	ASSLALNGMNTEAF
TRBV28	TRBJ2-3	ASSHFSVSTDTQY
TRBV6-1	TRBJ2-7	ASSDYGGPYEQY
TRBV4-2	TRBJ2-3	ASSQAQGPYTDTQY
TRBV6-5	TRBJ2-3	ASSYGQGTDTQY
TRBV5-4	TRBJ2-2	ASSFRGGTGELF
TRBV5-1	TRBJ1-1	ASSLVGGWTEAF
TRBV7-8	TRBJ2-7	ASSFNRDYEQY
TRBV5-1	TRBJ1-6	ASRPAGIGDSYNSPLH
TRBV27	TRBJ2-7	ASSASTGGVDEQY
TRBV27	TRBJ2-3	ASSPQPGSADTQY
TRBV2	TRBJ2-1	ASSGPGADVLEQF